This T cell receptor beta chain was identified during a study of blood T cell repertoires in COVID-19. Study-wide background: Collection of acute and convalescent COVID-19 samples took place in the United States, Italy and Spain. The analysed material was cDNA or gDNA that came from T cells, B-cell-depleted T cells, or PBMCs.

In the authors' workflow: Estimation of nucleated cell counts relied on the amplification of reference gene primers. Only in-frame clones appear in the TCRdb table, and some are missing; sequencing was by immunoSEQ multiplex PCR. That table is the source of V, J and clone size, and D and trimming were worked out from the DNA. The sample holds 99,000 or so clones, about 86% seen once. The CDR3 is made up of 15 amino acids. CDR1 SGHTA and CDR2 FQGTGA come from the germline V gene. The V segment lost 4 bases and the J segment 0 bases; nucleotides outside the gene matches: 5. This sequence joins TRBV7-3 and TRBJ2-7; 8 nucleotides align to TRBD2. The clonotype originates from an older woman in a cohort sampled during active or convalescent COVID-19. Sequencing was done on a sample of peripheral blood. The CDR3 spells CASSSVAGSSYEQYF. CDR3 nucleotide sequence: TGTGCCAGCAGCTCCGTAGCGGGAAGCTCCTACGAGCAGTACTTC.